This T cell receptor beta chain came from a study of blood T cell repertoires in COVID-19 (dated by TCRdb to between 2020 and 2021). Context from the whole study: Collaborator samples came from the United States, Italy and Spain and covered acute and convalescent phases of COVID-19. A freely available public database, intended as a resource for researchers studying the immune response to SARS-CoV-2, is where the repertoires were released. Nearly every sample came with metadata listing a de-identified subject ID, COVID-19 status, age in years and sex. The material from the prospective study consisted of cDNA or gDNA derived from T cells, B-cell-depleted T cells, or PBMCs. The samples were drawn from two sources: the first 160 participants of the ongoing ImmuneRACE study, and approximately 1,300 subjects contributed by 6 global collaborators. The dataset comprised deeply sampled blood TCRbeta repertoires from subjects exposed to, actively infected with, or recovered from COVID-19. Where available, HLA class I and class II types were taken from metadata supplied by the sample provider and were not determined by assay-based typing.

Overall study outcomes, separate from this receptor: The quantity of clinical and demographic metadata differed by source and by participant and was supplied without curation.

The CDR3 goes from the cysteine to the phenylalanine over 15 residues. This entry keeps only the CDR3 DNA: 45 bases, framed from base 1. Taken from the germline V gene (reference sequence), the CDR1 and CDR2 loops are LGHDT and YNNKEL. The germline V and J ends show losses of 5 bases and 2 bases respectively, and no gene match explains 6 bases of the junction. At one collaborating source in Seattle, patients were enrolled during active infection and were followed longitudinally through the course of disease. Each collaborating institution followed its own protocols to collect whole blood in K2EDTA tubes. For TCRbeta analysis, collaborators shipped samples as frozen whole blood, isolated PBMCs, or DNA extracted from either of those sample types. Regarding this clone: Its target antigen remains unknown. Per-base quality was not reported, and no clone a single base away is much larger than it.

TCRbeta CDR3 regions were amplified from genomic DNA using the immunoSEQ Assay, a bias-controlled multiplex PCR. Per the original workflow: Nucleated cell counts per sample were estimated from amplification of reference gene primers within the assay. To quantify the absolute abundance of each unique TCRbeta CDR3 rearrangement, sequence reads were collapsed and filtered. For each sample, productive Simpson clonality was calculated as the square root of Simpson's diversity index over productive rearrangements. This is the immuneACCESS table as TCRdb keeps it, with only in-frame sequences that have V and J called. A part of the clones is gone; compared with another copy, unresolved V genes explain less than half, and the rest is unexplained. V and J calls and clone size are copied from that table; D and trimming were computed from the DNA. For this sample there are some 40,000 clones; roughly nine tenths appear just once. 0.3% to 0.4% of the sample rests with the top ten.

The rearrangement combines TRBV3-1 (or the pseudogene TRBV3-2) with TRBJ2-7, and TRBD2 aligns with 10 junction nucleotides. This TCR derives from a man aged 50 or older with COVID-19, enrolled during active disease. Sequenced sample: peripheral blood. The CDR3 sequence is CASSKSSGSPYEQYF. The DNA sequence reads TGTGCCAGCAGCAAATCTAGCGGGAGTCCCTACGAGCAGTACTTC.